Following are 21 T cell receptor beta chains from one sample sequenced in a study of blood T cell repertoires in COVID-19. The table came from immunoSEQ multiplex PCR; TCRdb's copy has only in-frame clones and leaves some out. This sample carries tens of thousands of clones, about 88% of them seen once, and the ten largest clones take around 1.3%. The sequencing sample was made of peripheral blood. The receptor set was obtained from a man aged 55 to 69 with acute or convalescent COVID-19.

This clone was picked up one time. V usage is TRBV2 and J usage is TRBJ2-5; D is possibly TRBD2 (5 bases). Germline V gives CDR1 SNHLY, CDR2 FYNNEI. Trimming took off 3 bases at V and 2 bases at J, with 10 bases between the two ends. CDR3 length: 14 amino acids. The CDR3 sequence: CASSERIAQETQYF. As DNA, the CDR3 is TGTGCCAGCAGTGAGAGAATAGCGCAAGAGACCCAGTACTTC.

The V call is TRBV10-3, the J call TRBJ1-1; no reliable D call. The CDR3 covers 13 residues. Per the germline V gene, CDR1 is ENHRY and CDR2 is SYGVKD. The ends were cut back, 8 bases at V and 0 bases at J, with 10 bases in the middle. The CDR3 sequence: CAIVEGMNTEAFF. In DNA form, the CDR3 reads TGTGCCATCGTCGAGGGAATGAACACTGAAGCTTTCTTT.

CDR3 protein: CASSLPGLGVDNEKLFF. For the CDR3, the DNA is TGTGCCAGCAGCCTCCCCGGCCTAGGGGTGGATAATGAAAAACTGTTTTTT. The V and J genes are TRBV7-9 and TRBJ1-4; perhaps TRBD1 as D (5 bases). CDR1 and CDR2 (germline): SEHNR, FQNEAQ (reference sequence). This CDR3 is 17 amino acids long. Trimming removed 5 bases at V and 4 bases at J, with 20 bases between.

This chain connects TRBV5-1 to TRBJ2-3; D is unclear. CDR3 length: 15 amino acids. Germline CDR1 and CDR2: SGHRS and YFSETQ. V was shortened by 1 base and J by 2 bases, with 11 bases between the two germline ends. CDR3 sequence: CASSLIFPVTDTQYF. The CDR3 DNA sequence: TGCGCCAGCAGCTTGATCTTTCCCGTCACAGATACGCAGTATTTT.

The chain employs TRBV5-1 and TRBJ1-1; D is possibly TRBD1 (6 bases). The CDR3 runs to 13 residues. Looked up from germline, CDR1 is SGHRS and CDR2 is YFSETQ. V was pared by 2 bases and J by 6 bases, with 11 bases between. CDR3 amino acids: CASSLSSGAEAFF. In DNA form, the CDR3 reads TGCGCCAGCAGCTTATCTTCAGGGGCTGAAGCTTTCTTT.

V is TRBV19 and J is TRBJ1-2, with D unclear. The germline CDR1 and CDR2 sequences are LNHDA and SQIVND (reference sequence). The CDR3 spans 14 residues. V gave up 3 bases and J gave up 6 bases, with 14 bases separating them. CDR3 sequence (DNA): TGTGCCAGTAGTATTCAAGTAATCGGGGATGGCTACACCTTC. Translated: CASSIQVIGDGYTF.

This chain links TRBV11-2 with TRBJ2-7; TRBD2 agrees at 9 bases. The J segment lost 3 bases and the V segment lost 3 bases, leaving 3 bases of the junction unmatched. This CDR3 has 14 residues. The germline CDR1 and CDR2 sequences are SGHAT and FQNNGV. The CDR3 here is CASSFGLASYEQYF. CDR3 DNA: TGTGCCAGCAGCTTTGGACTAGCGAGCTACGAGCAGTACTTC.

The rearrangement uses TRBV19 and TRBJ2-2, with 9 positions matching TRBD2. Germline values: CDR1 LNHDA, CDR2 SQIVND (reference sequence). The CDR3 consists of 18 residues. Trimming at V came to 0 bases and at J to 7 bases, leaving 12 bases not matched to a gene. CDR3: CASSIDGLRGGAVGELFF. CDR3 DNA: TGTGCCAGTAGTATAGATGGGTTGCGCGGGGGGGCCGTCGGGGAGCTGTTTTTT.

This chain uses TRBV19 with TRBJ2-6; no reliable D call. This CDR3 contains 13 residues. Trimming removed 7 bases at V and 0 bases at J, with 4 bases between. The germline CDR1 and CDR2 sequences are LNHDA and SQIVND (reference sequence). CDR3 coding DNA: TGTGCCAGTATCTTCTCTGGGGCCAACGTCCTGACTTTC. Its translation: CASIFSGANVLTF.

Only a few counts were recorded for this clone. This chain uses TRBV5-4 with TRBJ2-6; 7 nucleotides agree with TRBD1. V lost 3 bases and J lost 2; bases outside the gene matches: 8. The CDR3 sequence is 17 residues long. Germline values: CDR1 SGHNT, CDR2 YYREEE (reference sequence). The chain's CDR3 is CASSYWTGFPGANVLTF. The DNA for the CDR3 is TGTGCCAGCAGCTACTGGACAGGCTTCCCTGGGGCCAACGTCCTGACTTTC.

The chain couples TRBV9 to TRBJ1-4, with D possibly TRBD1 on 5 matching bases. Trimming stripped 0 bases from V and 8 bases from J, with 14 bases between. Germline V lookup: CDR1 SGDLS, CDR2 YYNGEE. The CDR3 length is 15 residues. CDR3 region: CASSVGGMTDEKLFF. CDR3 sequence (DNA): TGTGCCAGCAGCGTAGGGGGCATGACGGACGAAAAACTGTTTTTT.

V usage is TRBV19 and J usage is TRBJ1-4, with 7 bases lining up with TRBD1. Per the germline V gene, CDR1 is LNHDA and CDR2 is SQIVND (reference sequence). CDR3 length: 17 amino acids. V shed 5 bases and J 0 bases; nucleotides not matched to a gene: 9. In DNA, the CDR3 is TGTGCCAGTAGTCAGCCGACAGGGATGACAACTAATGAAAAACTGTTTTTT. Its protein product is CASSQPTGMTTNEKLFF.

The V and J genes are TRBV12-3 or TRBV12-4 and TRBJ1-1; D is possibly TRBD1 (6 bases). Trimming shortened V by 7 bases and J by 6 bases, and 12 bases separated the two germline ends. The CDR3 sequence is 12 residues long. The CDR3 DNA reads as TGTGCCAGCACCCCAGGGGTCCCTGAAGCTTTCTTT. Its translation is CASTPGVPEAFF.

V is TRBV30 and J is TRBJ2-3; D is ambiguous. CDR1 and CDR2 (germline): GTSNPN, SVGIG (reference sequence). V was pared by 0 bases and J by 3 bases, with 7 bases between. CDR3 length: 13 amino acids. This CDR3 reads CAWSVLPTDTQYF. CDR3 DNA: TGTGCCTGGAGTGTACTCCCAACAGATACGCAGTATTTT.

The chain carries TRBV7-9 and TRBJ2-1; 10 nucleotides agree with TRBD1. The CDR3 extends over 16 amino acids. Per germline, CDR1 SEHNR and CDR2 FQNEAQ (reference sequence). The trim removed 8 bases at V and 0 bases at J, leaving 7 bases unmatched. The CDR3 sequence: CASRGTGEYSYNEQFF. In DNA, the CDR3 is TGTGCCAGCCGAGGGACAGGGGAATACTCCTACAATGAGCAGTTCTTC.

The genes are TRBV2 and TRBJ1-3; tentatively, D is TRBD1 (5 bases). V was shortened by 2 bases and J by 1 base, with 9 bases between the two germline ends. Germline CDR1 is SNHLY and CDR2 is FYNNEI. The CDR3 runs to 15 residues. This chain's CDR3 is CASSEMGTSGNTIYF. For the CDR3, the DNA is TGTGCCAGCAGTGAAATGGGGACTTCTGGAAACACCATATATTTT. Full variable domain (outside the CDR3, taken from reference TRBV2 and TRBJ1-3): EPEVTQTPSHQVTQMGQEVILRCVPISNHLYFYWYRQILGQKVEFLVSFYNNEISEKSEIFDDQFSVERPDGSNFTLKIRSTKLEDSAMYFCASSEMGTSGNTIYFGEGSWLTVV.

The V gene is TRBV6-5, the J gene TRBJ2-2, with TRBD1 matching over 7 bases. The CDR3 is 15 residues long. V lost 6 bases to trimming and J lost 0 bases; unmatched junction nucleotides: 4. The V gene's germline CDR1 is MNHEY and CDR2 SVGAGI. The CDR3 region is CASRVTGPNTGELFF. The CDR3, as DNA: TGTGCCAGCAGGGTGACAGGGCCGAACACCGGGGAGCTGTTTTTT.

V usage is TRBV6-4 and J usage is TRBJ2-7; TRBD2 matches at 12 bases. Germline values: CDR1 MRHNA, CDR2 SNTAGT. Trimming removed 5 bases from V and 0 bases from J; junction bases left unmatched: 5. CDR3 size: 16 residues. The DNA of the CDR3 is TGTGCCAGCAGTCGGACTAGCGGGGACGCCTCCTACGAGCAGTACTTC. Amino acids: CASSRTSGDASYEQYF.

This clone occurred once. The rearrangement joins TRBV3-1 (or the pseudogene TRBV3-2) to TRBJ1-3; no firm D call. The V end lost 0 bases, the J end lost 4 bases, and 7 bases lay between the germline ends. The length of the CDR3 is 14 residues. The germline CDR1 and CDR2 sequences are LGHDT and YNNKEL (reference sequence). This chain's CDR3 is CASSQERGGNTIYF. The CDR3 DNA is TGTGCCAGCAGCCAAGAGCGGGGAGGAAACACCATATATTTT.

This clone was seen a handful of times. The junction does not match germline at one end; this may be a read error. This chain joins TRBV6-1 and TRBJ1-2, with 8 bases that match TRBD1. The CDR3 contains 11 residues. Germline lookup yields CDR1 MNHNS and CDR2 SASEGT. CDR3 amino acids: CASSEGRTGPF. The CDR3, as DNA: TGTGCCAGCAGTGAAGGTCGGACAGGGCCCTTC.

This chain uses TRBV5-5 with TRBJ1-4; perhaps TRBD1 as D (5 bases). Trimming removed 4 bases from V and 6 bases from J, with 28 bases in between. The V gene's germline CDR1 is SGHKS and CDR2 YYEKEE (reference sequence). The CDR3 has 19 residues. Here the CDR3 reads CASSLGVLSVGAPDEKLFF. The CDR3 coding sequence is TGTGCCAGCAGCCTCGGAGTCCTTTCTGTAGGGGCGCCGGATGAAAAACTGTTTTTT.